This paragraph reports one T cell receptor beta chain. The CDR3 spans 17 residues. Germline assignment: CDR1 LNHDA and CDR2 SQIVND (reference sequence). The ends were cut back, 5 bases at V and 2 bases at J, with 20 bases in the middle. The sample originates from a study of molecular identifiers for immune sequencing clone quantification. Each CDR3 protein is one row after TCRdb ran MiXCR on the PCR reads. The sample holds about 330,000 distinct CDR3 sequences; roughly 24% are singletons and the top ten take 0.65% to 0.75%. Sorting was used to obtain naive CD8 T cells (CD8+CD4-CCR7+CD45RA+). Sequenced input: naive CD8+ T cells from blood, with Jurkat cell RNA spiked in. Indicated subset: FACS-sorted CD8+CD4-CCR7+CD45RA+ naive T cells. The gene calls are TRBV19 and TRBJ2-3, with D maybe TRBD2 (6 bases). The receptor comes from a human donor in good health. Some libraries in this study had Jurkat cell RNA spiked in. The CDR3 nucleotides are TGTGCCAGTAGTGCCACATTTAGCGGACCCTACACAGATACGCAGTATTTT. Its protein product is CASSATFSGPYTDTQYF.